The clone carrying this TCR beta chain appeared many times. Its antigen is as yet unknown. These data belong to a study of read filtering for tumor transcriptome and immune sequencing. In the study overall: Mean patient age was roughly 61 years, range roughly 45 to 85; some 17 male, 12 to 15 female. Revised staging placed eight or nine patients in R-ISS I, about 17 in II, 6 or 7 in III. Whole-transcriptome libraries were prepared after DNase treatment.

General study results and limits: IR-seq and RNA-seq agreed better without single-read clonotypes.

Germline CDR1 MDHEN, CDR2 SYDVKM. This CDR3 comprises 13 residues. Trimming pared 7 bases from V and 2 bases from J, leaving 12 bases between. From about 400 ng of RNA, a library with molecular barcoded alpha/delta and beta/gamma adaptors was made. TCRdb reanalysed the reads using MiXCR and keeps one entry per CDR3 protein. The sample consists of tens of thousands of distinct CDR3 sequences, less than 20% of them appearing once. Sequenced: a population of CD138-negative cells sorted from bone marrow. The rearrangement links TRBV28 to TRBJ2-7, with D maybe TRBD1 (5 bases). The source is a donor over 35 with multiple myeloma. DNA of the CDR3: TGTGCCAGCACCTTACAGGTCCCCTACGAGCAGTACTTC. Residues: CASTLQVPYEQYF. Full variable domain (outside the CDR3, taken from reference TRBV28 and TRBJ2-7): DVKVTQSSRYLVKRTGEKVFLECVQDMDHENMFWYRQDPGLGLRLIYFSYDVKMKEKGDIPEGYSVSREKKERFSLILESASTNQTSMYLCASTLQVPYEQYFGPGTRLTVT.